The 27 T cell receptor beta chains given below trace back to one sample, sequenced in a study of Graves' ophthalmopathy and Graves' hyperthyroidism. RNA transcripts were the template, and TCR beta CDR3 regions were amplified from them. The first round was an RT-PCR with HTBI primers, and the second round was a multiplex PCR. TCRdb re-called the multiplex PCR reads through MiXCR, storing one row per CDR3 protein. Altogether roughly 700,000 distinct CDR3 sequences are present, about 44% being singletons, with the ten largest covering 44%. The sample was peripheral blood. All receptors come from an adult man with Graves' ophthalmopathy.

This clonotype has just a few counts. The chain combines TRBV5-1 with TRBJ2-7; 7 bases fit TRBD1. The CDR3 totals 14 residues. The germline V gene has CDR1 SGHRS and CDR2 YFSETQ. Trimming cost V 5 bases and J 0 bases; bases outside gene matches: 5. The DNA for the CDR3 is TGCGCCAGCAGGGTTGGGACAGCCTCCTACGAGCAGTACTTC. Its translation: CASRVGTASYEQYF.

This clonotype was seen at least ten times. This rearrangement joins TRBV9 to TRBJ2-7, with D perhaps matching TRBD1 (5 bases). Germline V gives CDR1 SGDLS, CDR2 YYNGEE. Trimming left V 3 bases short and J 0 bases short, with 22 bases between. The CDR3 length is 18 residues. DNA for the CDR3: TGTGCCAGCAGCGCCACAAGAACAGACAGACAAAACTCCTACGAGCAGTACTTC. This sequence encodes CASSATRTDRQNSYEQYF.

In this sample, this clonotype turned up many times. V usage is TRBV15 and J usage is TRBJ1-2; TRBD1 aligns across 8 bases. J was trimmed by 8 bases and V by 1 base; bases with no gene match: 9. The CDR3 totals 15 residues. Germline V gene sequence: CDR1 LNHNV, CDR2 YYDKDF (reference sequence). The CDR3 sequence: CATSRAGQGLQGYTF. In DNA, the CDR3 is TGTGCCACCAGCAGAGCCGGACAGGGATTGCAGGGCTACACCTTC.

The genes are TRBV5-4 and TRBJ2-7; possibly TRBD1 for D (6 bases). CDR1 is SGHNT and CDR2 is YYREEE in the germline V gene (reference sequence). The CDR3 loop spans 16 amino acids. Trimming cost V 0 bases and J 7 bases, with 20 bases left between them. In nucleotides, the CDR3 is TGTGCCAGCAGCTTGGGTGTACAGGGTCGAAGTAAAGAGCAGTACTTC. It codes for CASSLGVQGRSKEQYF. Full variable domain (missing parts from reference TRBV5-4 and TRBJ2-7): ETGVTQSPTHLIKTRGQQVTLRCSSQSGHNTVSWYQQALGQGPQFIFQYYREEENGRGNFPPRFSGLQFPNYSSELNVNALELDDSALYLCASSLGVQGRSKEQYFGPGTRLTVT.

This clonotype was observed a few times. The rearrangement uses TRBV2 and TRBJ1-2; TRBD1 might be the D (6 bases). The germline V and J ends were trimmed by 0 bases and 3 bases, with 14 bases remaining between them. The CDR3 consists of 16 residues. CDR1 and CDR2 from the germline V gene are SNHLY and FYNNEI. The CDR3 DNA sequence: TGTGCCAGCAGTGAAGCGCAAGGGGGGCCGGACTATGGCTACACCTTC. Translated: CASSEAQGGPDYGYTF.

This clonotype was observed many times. This chain uses TRBV19 with TRBJ2-5; D possibly corresponds to TRBD1 (6 bases). Deletions cut 6 bases from V and 4 bases from J, with 12 bases between. The germline V gene has CDR1 LNHDA and CDR2 SQIVND (reference sequence). CDR3 size: 13 residues. The CDR3 spells CASRNRASETQYF. For the CDR3, the DNA is TGTGCCAGTAGGAACAGGGCCTCAGAGACCCAGTACTTC.

This clonotype was seen at least ten times. The V gene is TRBV7-9, the J gene TRBJ1-1; D unresolved. The length of the CDR3 is 13 residues. Germline assignment: CDR1 SEHNR and CDR2 FQNEAQ (reference sequence). V was trimmed by 3 bases and J by 3 bases, leaving 8 bases between them. CDR3 nucleotide sequence: TGTGCCAGCAGCTTGTCCCTAGACACTGAAGCTTTCTTT. Protein: CASSLSLDTEAFF.

Points on this clonotype: A much more abundant neighbour one base away suggests this may be a read error. The V call is TRBV9, the J call TRBJ1-6; TRBD1 matches at 7 bases. With 3 bases clipped from V and 0 bases from J, the junction kept 3 bases outside the gene matches. Germline V CDR1 and CDR2: SGDLS, YYNGEE. The CDR3 covers 16 residues. This CDR3 is CASSAGGSSYNSPLHF. In nucleotides, the CDR3 is TGTGCCAGCAGCGCAGGGGGGAGCTCCTATAATTCACCCCTCCACTTT. Variable domain in full (rest from reference TRBV9 and TRBJ1-6): DSGVTQTPKHLITATGQRVTLRCSPRSGDLSVYWYQQSLDQGLQFLIQYYNGEERAKGNILERFSAQQFPDLHSELNLSSLELGDSALYFCASSAGGSSYNSPLHFGNGTRLTVT.

The V and J genes are TRBV19 and TRBJ1-6; 8 nucleotides line up with TRBD1. V gave up 10 bases and J gave up 7 bases; unmatched junction bases: 9. This CDR3 is 14 amino acids long. Germline V gives CDR1 LNHDA, CDR2 SQIVND (reference sequence). For the CDR3, the DNA is TGTGCCACTAAGGCAGGGGGCAAAAATTCACCCCTCCACTTT. Its translation is CATKAGGKNSPLHF.

This clonotype was seen more than once but under ten times. This chain links TRBV5-6 with TRBJ2-5; 7 bases are a match to TRBD2. CDR3 length: 16 amino acids. J was trimmed by 4 bases and V by 5 bases; bases with no gene match: 14. Germline lookup yields CDR1 SGHDT and CDR2 YYEEEE. The CDR3 is CASSLWEGMGGETQYF. CDR3 sequence (DNA): TGTGCCAGCAGTTTATGGGAGGGGATGGGGGGAGAGACCCAGTACTTC.

This clonotype was seen at least ten times. This chain uses TRBV10-2 with TRBJ2-7, with D tentatively TRBD2 (5 bases). The CDR3 extends over 15 amino acids. V lost 6 bases and J 2 bases, leaving 17 bases between the germline ends. Looked up from germline, CDR1 is WSHSY and CDR2 is SAAADI. CDR3 DNA sequence: TGCGCCAGCAGGATGACTGGAACGGGGACCTACGAGCAGTACTTC. Amino acid sequence: CASRMTGTGTYEQYF.

This clonotype showed up just a few times. This rearrangement joins TRBV5-1 to TRBJ1-2; weak D call: TRBD1 (5 bases). The CDR3 loop spans 15 amino acids. Germline V gene sequence: CDR1 SGHRS, CDR2 YFSETQ. V lost 0 bases, J lost 6 bases, and 15 bases lay in between. The CDR3 DNA is TGCGCCAGCAGCTTGGCCGGAACCTCGGGACATGGCTACACCTTC. Translation gives CASSLAGTSGHGYTF.

Many counts were recorded for this clonotype. V usage is TRBV2 and J usage is TRBJ1-1; no clear D gene. The CDR3 has 13 residues. CDR1 is SNHLY, CDR2 FYNNEI, per germline. The V end was cut by 2 bases, the J end by 10 bases, with 14 bases between. The CDR3 spells CASSEMGRRVAFF. CDR3 sequence (DNA): TGTGCCAGCAGTGAAATGGGGAGGCGGGTAGCTTTCTTT. The variable domain in full, with the rest retrieved from reference TRBV2 and TRBJ1-1, is EPEVTQTPSHQVTQMGQEVILRCVPISNHLYFYWYRQILGQKVEFLVSFYNNEISEKSEIFDDQFSVERPDGSNFTLKIRSTKLEDSAMYFCASSEMGRRVAFFGQGTRLTVV.

A note on this clonotype: The junction departs from the called germline gene at one end, perhaps through a read error. The chain recombines TRBV10-3 with TRBJ2-7; 7 bases line up with TRBD1. The CDR3 is made up of 11 amino acids. Germline-derived CDR1 and CDR2 are ENHRY and SYGVKD. The chain's CDR3 is CASSYSGTEYF. CDR3 coding DNA: TGTGCCAGCAGTTACTCGGGGACAGAATACTTC.

The chain is built from TRBV5-1 and TRBJ1-5, with 7 bases fitting TRBD1. Losses at the gene ends were 2 bases for V and 4 bases for J; bases not matched to a gene: 6. Germline CDR1 SGHRS, CDR2 YFSETQ. The CDR3 consists of 15 residues. The CDR3, as DNA: TGCGCCAGCAGCTTAATGGGACAGCAGAATCAGCCCCAGCATTTT. It encodes CASSLMGQQNQPQHF.

As regards this clonotype: A much larger clone differs from this one at a single base, so this may be a read error. The genes are TRBV2 and TRBJ1-6, with TRBD1 as a possible D gene (5 bases). CDR1 is SNHLY and CDR2 is FYNNEI in the germline V gene. Between the trimmed V and J ends, which lost 4 bases and 8 bases, there was a span of 12 bases. CDR3 length: 14 amino acids. The CDR3 region is CASSVLTEDSPLHF. The CDR3 region has the DNA TGTGCCAGCAGTGTACTGACAGAGGATTCACCCCTCCACTTT.

The sample holds a few counts of this clonotype. This chain uses TRBV7-8 with TRBJ1-2, with 10 bases matching TRBD1. This CDR3 region has 16 residues. Looked up from germline, CDR1 is SGHVS and CDR2 is FQNEAQ. J lost 6 bases, V lost 5 bases, and 12 bases had no gene match. The CDR3 loop is CASSQDPGQGYHGYTF. In nucleotides, the CDR3 is TGTGCCAGCAGCCAAGACCCGGGACAGGGGTATCATGGCTACACCTTC. Combining the CDR3 with reference TRBV7-8 and TRBJ1-2 gives the whole variable domain GAGVSQSPRYKVAKRGQDVALRCDPISGHVSLFWYQQALGQGPEFLTYFQNEAQLDKSGLPSDRFFAERPEGSVSTLKIQRTQQEDSAVYLCASSQDPGQGYHGYTFGSGTRLTVV.

The rearrangement joins TRBV29-1 to TRBJ1-2; a weak D match, TRBD1 (6 bases). The CDR3 length is 11 residues. V lost 7 bases and J 7 bases, leaving 13 bases between the germline ends. Germline V gene lookup returns CDR1 SQVTM and CDR2 ANQGSEA. CDR3 sequence (DNA): TGCAGCGGGCAGGGGTGGGGTGGCTACACCTTC. Protein: CSGQGWGGYTF.

This clonotype has a handful of counts. A clone one base away is much larger, so this may be a read error. The J gene is TRBJ1-5, the V gene TRBV10-3, with D possibly matching TRBD1 (6 bases). Germline values: CDR1 ENHRY, CDR2 SYGVKD. CDR3 length: 12 residues. The V end was cut by 6 bases, the J end by 7 bases, with 10 bases between. The CDR3 sequence is CAIRSGDQPQHF. CDR3 nucleotide sequence: TGTGCCATCAGATCAGGGGACCAGCCCCAGCATTTT.

The CDR3 DNA reads TGCAGCGGGACAGGAAATCGTGTCGAGCAGTACTTC. This codes for CSGTGNRVEQYF. The chain joins TRBV29-1 to TRBJ2-7, with 7 bases matching TRBD1. The V gene's germline CDR1 is SQVTM and CDR2 ANQGSEA. V lost 7 bases and J lost 6; bases outside the gene matches: 9. The CDR3 is 12 amino acids.

This clonotype was counted at least ten times. The V call is TRBV10-3, the J call TRBJ1-1; D perhaps matches TRBD1 (6 bases). This CDR3 is built from 12 residues. Germline values: CDR1 ENHRY, CDR2 SYGVKD. V gave up 3 bases and J gave up 8 bases, with 10 bases separating them. This CDR3 is CAISDLTGEAFF. The CDR3 coding sequence is TGTGCCATCAGTGACCTAACAGGGGAAGCTTTCTTT.

The rearrangement links TRBV10-3 to TRBJ2-5, with D possibly TRBD2 on 6 matching bases. Between the trimmed V and J ends, which lost 10 bases and 2 bases, there was a span of 20 bases. This CDR3 is 15 amino acids long. Germline V lookup: CDR1 ENHRY, CDR2 SYGVKD. The CDR3 loop reads CASNEHRDFQETQYF. CDR3 sequence (DNA): TGTGCCAGCAACGAACACCGGGACTTTCAAGAGACCCAGTACTTC.

This clonotype was seen repeatedly, ten times or more. The chain employs TRBV10-3 and TRBJ1-2; unclear D gene. The germline gives CDR1 ENHRY, CDR2 SYGVKD. V was shortened by 5 bases and J by 8 bases, with 12 bases between the two germline ends. This CDR3 spans 12 amino acids. CDR3 bases: TGTGCCATCAGTAATGATATGGAAGGCTACACCTTC. This encodes CAISNDMEGYTF.

This clonotype was seen more than once but under ten times. This chain joins TRBV2 and TRBJ1-4; the D gene is possibly TRBD1 (5 bases). Germline-derived CDR1 and CDR2 are SNHLY and FYNNEI. Trimming pared 1 base from V and 8 bases from J, leaving 11 bases between. This CDR3 is 14 amino acids long. The CDR3 region is CASSEEGVGEKLFF. In DNA, the CDR3 is TGTGCCAGCAGTGAAGAAGGGGTCGGAGAAAAACTGTTTTTT.

This clonotype was recorded at least ten times. This chain uses TRBV5-6 with TRBJ1-5; D unclear. This CDR3 is 13 amino acids long. V lost 3 bases to trimming and J lost 6 bases, with 10 bases between them. Germline values: CDR1 SGHDT, CDR2 YYEEEE. CDR3 sequence reads: CASSYLSGQPQHF. The CDR3 region has the DNA TGTGCCAGCAGCTATTTATCCGGTCAGCCCCAGCATTTT.

The rearrangement links TRBV4-2 to TRBJ1-4; unclear D gene. CDR3 length: 16 residues. Trimming took off 0 bases at V and 5 bases at J, with 13 bases between the two ends. The germline gives CDR1 LGHNA, CDR2 YNFKEQ. CDR3 nucleotide sequence: TGTGCCAGCAGCCAAGATCAAGGTCTAATCAATGAAAAACTGTTTTTT. Amino acid sequence: CASSQDQGLINEKLFF.

The rearrangement links TRBV7-8 to TRBJ1-2, with D unresolved. The V gene lost 11 bases and the J gene lost 1 base, with 20 bases spanning the gap. Germline lookup yields CDR1 SGHVS and CDR2 FQNEAQ. The CDR3 covers 15 residues. In DNA form, the CDR3 reads TGTGCCTGGAGCCCTGGACGGATGATTAACTATGGCTACACCTTC. Translating gives CAWSPGRMINYGYTF.